Described below is a single T cell receptor beta chain sequence and its context. The data stem from a study of blood T cell repertoires in COVID-19. Between the trimmed V and J ends, which lost 6 bases and 5 bases, there was a span of 14 bases. The germline CDR1 and CDR2 sequences are SNHLY and FYNNEI. This CDR3 is built from 15 residues. Data came from immunoSEQ multiplex PCR; TCRdb stores just in-frame clones and leaves some out. The sample shows approximately 160,000 clones, 65% to 85% of them seen only once. This chain uses TRBV2 with TRBJ1-6; D is unclear. The sequence came from a woman older than 75 with active or convalescent COVID-19. The specimen was peripheral blood. CDR3 nucleotide sequence: TGTGCCAGCAGAGCCGGGAGGGCGCATAATTCACCCCTCCACTTT. It codes for CASRAGRAHNSPLHF.